Shown below are 16 T cell receptor beta chains from a single sample sequenced in a study of blood T cells in healthy people across ages. A second PCR of about 6 to 11 cycles used a sample-barcoded 5' primer and a J-beta primer mix. MiXCR was run by TCRdb on the 5' RACE reads, yielding one entry per CDR3 protein. The repertoire holds about 800,000 distinct CDR3 sequences, 20% to 25% seen once, with approximately 4% in the top ten. These data were likewise used in another study, on T cells of mothers and their children.

Sequenced input: blood. Every receptor here comes from a boy younger than 18 in good health.

V gene TRBV5-6 combines with J gene TRBJ1-3, with TRBD1 identical over 7 bases. Germline loops: CDR1 SGHDT, CDR2 YYEEEE. The CDR3 has 15 residues. V lost 3 bases to trimming and J lost 5 bases; unmatched junction nucleotides: 8. CDR3 amino acids: CASSSTGEGRNTIYF. The CDR3 region has the DNA TGTGCCAGCAGCTCAACAGGGGAAGGCAGAAACACCATATATTTT.

The rearrangement joins TRBV12-3 or TRBV12-4 to TRBJ2-7, with 11 bases aligning to TRBD1. CDR3 size: 16 residues. Trimming removed 6 bases from V and 0 bases from J; junction bases left unmatched: 7. This CDR3 reads CASRQTGTGGSYEQYF. The CDR3 nucleotides read TGTGCCAGCAGGCAGACCGGGACAGGGGGCTCCTACGAGCAGTACTTC.

The gene calls are TRBV2 and TRBJ2-7, with a possible D match to TRBD2 (6 bases). Germline lookup yields CDR1 SNHLY and CDR2 FYNNEI. This CDR3 comprises 14 residues. V lost 6 bases and J 5 bases, leaving 17 bases between the germline ends. In DNA, the CDR3 is TGTGCCAGCAGGCCGGGGGTATTTCCCCACGAGCAGTACTTC. Translated, it gives CASRPGVFPHEQYF.

J is TRBJ2-5 and V is TRBV2; D not certain. CDR3 size: 11 residues. Per germline, CDR1 SNHLY and CDR2 FYNNEI. Trimming removed 9 bases at V and 8 bases at J, with 13 bases between. The CDR3 DNA sequence: TGTGCCAGAGGCGAGCCTGAAACCCAGTACTTC. Amino acid sequence: CARGEPETQYF.

The chain has TRBV19 and TRBJ2-1; 13 nucleotides agree with TRBD2. CDR1 and CDR2 from the germline V gene are LNHDA and SQIVND (reference sequence). Trimming removed 6 bases from V and 7 bases from J; junction bases left unmatched: 6. The CDR3 totals 15 residues. CDR3 bases: TGTGCCAGTAGAACGACTAGCGGGGGGCTGAATGAGCAGTTCTTC. Amino acid sequence: CASRTTSGGLNEQFF.

This clonotype has a handful of counts. This chain connects TRBV25-1 to TRBJ1-3; D unresolved. This CDR3 has 15 residues. The V and J ends lost 8 bases and 0 bases respectively, with 14 bases between them. Germline CDR1 MGHDK, CDR2 SYGVNS. CDR3 amino acids: CASRMAGSSGNTIYF. The CDR3 DNA reads TGTGCCAGCCGGATGGCGGGTAGCTCTGGAAACACCATATATTTT. The variable domain in full, completed from reference TRBV25-1 and TRBJ1-3, reads EADIYQTPRYLVIGTGKKITLECSQTMGHDKMYWYQQDPGMELHLIHYSYGVNSTEKGDLSSESTVSRIRTEHFPLTLESARPSHTSQYLCASRMAGSSGNTIYFGEGSWLTVV.

V is TRBV30 and J is TRBJ2-1, with D possibly TRBD2 on 5 matching bases. The CDR3 runs to 15 residues. Germline V lookup: CDR1 GTSNPN, CDR2 SVGIG (reference sequence). The V gene lost 2 bases and the J gene lost 4 bases, with 15 bases spanning the gap. CDR3 sequence: CAWSSEGMRYNEQFF. CDR3 DNA sequence: TGTGCCTGGAGTAGTGAGGGAATGCGATACAATGAGCAGTTCTTC. The full variable domain, rest sourced from reference TRBV30 and TRBJ2-1, is SQTIHQWPATLVQPVGSPLSLECTVEGTSNPNLYWYRQAAGRGLQLLFYSVGIGQISSEVPQNLSASRPQDRQFILSSKKLLLSDSGFYLCAWSSEGMRYNEQFFGPGTRLTVL.

V usage is TRBV7-2 and J usage is TRBJ1-1; tentatively, D is TRBD1 (5 bases). The V gene lost 1 base and the J gene lost 0 bases, with 9 bases spanning the gap. Germline V CDR1 and CDR2: SGHTA, FQGNSA. The CDR3 has 15 amino acids. CDR3 protein: CASSLVGTMNTEAFF. The CDR3 DNA follows: TGTGCCAGCAGCTTAGTTGGGACTATGAACACTGAAGCTTTCTTT.

J is TRBJ2-5 and V is TRBV29-1, with 9 bases fitting TRBD2. The tail of the sequence fits TRBJ2-1 better, so the J call may be wrong. The CDR3 covers 16 residues. Germline lookup yields CDR1 SQVTM and CDR2 ANQGSEA. The CDR3: CSVEEGGLAGRNEQFF. CDR3 in DNA: TGCAGCGTTGAAGAAGGTGGCCTAGCGGGGCGCAATGAGCAGTTCTTC.

The CDR3 DNA is TGCGCCAGCGGAGTTGGTATGGGTCATAGAGGGGAAAAACTGTTTTTT. This translates into CASGVGMGHRGEKLFF. The V call is TRBV4-3, the J call TRBJ1-4, with D uncertain. V was cut by 8 bases and J by 8 bases, with 24 bases left in between. CDR1 and CDR2 (germline): LGHNA, YSLEER. CDR3 size: 16 residues.

The chain joins TRBV6-5 to TRBJ2-1, with a tentative D call TRBD2 (6 bases). V was pared by 1 base and J by 0 bases, with 10 bases between. The CDR3 is 16 residues long. The germline V gene encodes CDR1 MNHEY and CDR2 SVGAGI. The CDR3 protein is CASSYYAGSSYNEQFF. The CDR3 region has the DNA TGTGCCAGCAGTTACTATGCGGGAAGCTCCTACAATGAGCAGTTCTTC.

The chain employs TRBV27 and TRBJ2-5; D perhaps matches TRBD2 (6 bases). Matching the DNA end better, TRBJ2-1 makes the J call doubtful. This CDR3 has 16 amino acids. Germline lookup yields CDR1 MNHEY and CDR2 SMNVEV (reference sequence). The CDR3, as DNA: TGTGCCAGCAGTTTAGCCGGGACTGGGAATCGGGATGAGCAGTTCTTC. It codes for CASSLAGTGNRDEQFF.

CDR3 nucleotide sequence: TGTGCCAGCAGCGTAGGGGGACTAGGCGGGACCCAGTACTTC. This gives the protein CASSVGGLGGTQYF. The chain has TRBV9 and TRBJ2-5; 8 nucleotides match TRBD2. Per germline, CDR1 SGDLS and CDR2 YYNGEE. The CDR3 sequence is 14 residues long. J was trimmed by 7 bases and V by 0 bases; bases with no gene match: 5.

J is TRBJ2-5 and V is TRBV13, with D perhaps matching TRBD1 (6 bases). The DNA end favors TRBJ2-1, so the J call may be wrong. CDR3 length: 12 amino acids. From germline, CDR1 is PRHDT and CDR2 FYEKMQ (reference sequence). The CDR3 reads CASSRRGSEQFF. CDR3 nucleotide sequence: TGTGCCAGCAGTCGAAGGGGGAGTGAGCAGTTCTTC.

This clonotype was seen only a few times. The V gene is TRBV29-1, the J gene TRBJ2-5, with 9 bases that match TRBD2. J gave up 5 bases and V 3 bases, and 7 bases lay outside the gene matches. The CDR3 extends over 14 amino acids. Germline-derived CDR1 and CDR2 are SQVTM and ANQGSEA. This chain's CDR3 is CSVEALAGYETQYF. In DNA form, the CDR3 reads TGCAGCGTTGAGGCCCTAGCGGGGTATGAGACCCAGTACTTC.

This clonotype was counted a few times. This chain links TRBV4-1 with TRBJ2-1; 9 positions agree with TRBD2. Germline values: CDR1 MGHRA, CDR2 YSYEKL. The CDR3 is 16 residues long. After removal of 2 bases from V and 2 bases from J, the junction contained 4 bases not matched to a gene. The CDR3: CASSQRSGSPYNEQFF. The CDR3 nucleotides are TGCGCCAGCAGCCAACGTAGCGGGAGTCCCTACAATGAGCAGTTCTTC.